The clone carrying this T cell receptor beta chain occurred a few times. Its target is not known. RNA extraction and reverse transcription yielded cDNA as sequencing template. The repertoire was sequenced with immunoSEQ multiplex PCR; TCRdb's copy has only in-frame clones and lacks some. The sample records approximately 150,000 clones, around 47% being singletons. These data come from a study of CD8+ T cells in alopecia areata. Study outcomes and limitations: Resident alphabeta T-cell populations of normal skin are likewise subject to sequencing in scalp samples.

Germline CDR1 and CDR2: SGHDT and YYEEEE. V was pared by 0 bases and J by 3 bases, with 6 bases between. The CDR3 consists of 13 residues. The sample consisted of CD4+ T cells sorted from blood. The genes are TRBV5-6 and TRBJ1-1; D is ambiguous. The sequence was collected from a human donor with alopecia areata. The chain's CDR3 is CASSLVGHTEAFF. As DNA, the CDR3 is TGTGCCAGCAGCTTGGTGGGCCACACTGAAGCTTTCTTT.